Sequencing of this TCR beta chain was carried out in a study of neurological immune-mediated disorders. About the study: Multiple sclerosis patients (n ≈ 35) included 31 with relapsing-remitting and 3 with secondary progressive disease. General study points: The phylogenetic placement of 18 of 34 multiple sclerosis patients' repertoires in one related-CDR3 cluster constitutes a possible signature.

From germline, CDR1 is SGHRS and CDR2 YFSETQ. J was trimmed by 1 base and V by 1 base; bases with no gene match: 0. The CDR3 spans 16 residues. Using its own MiXCR run on the 5' RACE reads, TCRdb lists one record per CDR3 protein. The data show roughly 45,000 distinct CDR3 sequences, 2.5% to 3.5% seen once. This clonotype has ten or more counts. Its antigen is undetermined. Specimen: PBMCs. The TCR was taken from a woman in her forties or fifties with multiple sclerosis. This chain joins TRBV5-1 and TRBJ2-2; 11 nucleotides align to TRBD2. CDR3 coding DNA: TGCGCCAGCAGCTTGCTAGCGGGGGGGAACACCGGGGAGCTGTTTTTT. This translates into CASSLLAGGNTGELFF.